The T cell receptor (beta chain) described here comes from a study of cytomegalovirus exposure and HLA in healthy donors. This CDR3 has 16 amino acids. Germline CDR1 MDHEN, CDR2 SYDVKM. With 5 bases removed from V and 0 bases from J, the gap between germline ends came to 14 bases. Study results and limitations: Investigators reported 150 to 200 TCR beta chains as tied to cytomegalovirus.

As to this clone: Its specificity is unknown.

The PCR ran on 60 Vbeta and 13 Jbeta primers. Profiled with immunoSEQ multiplex PCR; TCRdb holds only in-frame clones, not every one. This table holds fewer than 200,000 clones, approximately 80% found once. The chain employs TRBV28 and TRBJ1-3; TRBD1 is a possible D gene (6 bases). Sequenced: PBMCs. This clonotype was obtained from a woman between 18 and 30 years old in good health and CMV-seronegative. The CDR3 protein is CASSPVTGNSGNTIYF. The CDR3 DNA reads as TGTGCCAGCAGTCCCGTTACAGGGAACTCTGGAAACACCATATATTTT.